Listed here are 30 T cell receptor beta chains from one sample, sequenced in a study of T cells in Graves' hyperthyroidism and ophthalmopathy. Amplified TCR beta CDR3 regions derived from RNA transcripts. First-round RT-PCR targeting the TCR CDR3 was performed with the HTBI primer set. MiXCR, applied by TCRdb to the multiplex PCR reads, yields one record per CDR3 protein. The table includes a few hundred thousand distinct CDR3 sequences, 15% to 20% detected once. Specimen: blood. The receptors stem from an older woman with Graves' ophthalmopathy.

This clonotype appeared many times. V usage is TRBV7-6 and J usage is TRBJ2-1; D gene ambiguous. The CDR3 contains 14 residues. Trimming removed 3 bases at V and 5 bases at J, with 11 bases between. The germline gives CDR1 SGHVS, CDR2 FNYEAQ. CDR3 coding DNA: TGTGCCAGCAGCTTCTTAGGTGTGGACAATGAGCAGTTCTTC. It codes for CASSFLGVDNEQFF.

V gene TRBV25-1 combines with J gene TRBJ1-2; tentative D call: TRBD1 (5 bases). The CDR3 has 15 amino acids. Trimming shortened V by 4 bases and J by 0 bases, and 12 bases separated the two germline ends. The V gene's germline CDR1 is MGHDK and CDR2 SYGVNS. CDR3 DNA sequence: TGTGCCAGCAGTGCCATTGCAGGGACTAACTATGGCTACACCTTC. The encoded protein is CASSAIAGTNYGYTF.

This clonotype showed up many times. The chain uses TRBV2 and TRBJ1-2; 7 nucleotides align to TRBD1. The trim removed 8 bases at V and 4 bases at J, leaving 4 bases unmatched. CDR3 length: 12 amino acids. CDR1 is SNHLY and CDR2 is FYNNEI in the germline V gene. The CDR3 is CASRAGGYGYTF. CDR3 DNA: TGTGCCAGCCGAGCAGGGGGCTATGGCTACACCTTC.

This sequence joins TRBV20-1 and TRBJ2-5, with a possible D match to TRBD2 (6 bases). CDR1 is DFQATT, CDR2 SNEGSKA, per germline (reference sequence). The CDR3 sequence is 13 residues long. CDR3: CSQDGRDGETQYF. CDR3 bases: TGCAGCCAAGACGGGAGAGATGGAGAGACCCAGTACTTC.

This clonotype has just a few counts. The chain has TRBV18 and TRBJ1-6; 7 bases agree with TRBD1. With 6 bases clipped from V and 5 bases from J, the junction kept 4 bases outside the gene matches. Germline V gene lookup returns CDR1 KGHSH and CDR2 LQKENI. The CDR3 totals 14 residues. The chain's CDR3 is CASSAGGDNSPLHF. CDR3 in DNA: TGTGCCAGCTCGGCAGGGGGAGATAATTCACCCCTCCACTTT.

This clonotype was seen a few times. The chain recombines TRBV18 with TRBJ2-1; D remains unclear. Germline assignment: CDR1 KGHSH and CDR2 LQKENI. The CDR3 is made up of 13 amino acids. V gave up 1 base and J gave up 4 bases, with 5 bases separating them. In nucleotides, the CDR3 is TGTGCCAGCTCACCACTAGGGTACAATGAGCAGTTCTTC. It codes for CASSPLGYNEQFF. Full variable domain (rest looked up from reference TRBV18 and TRBJ2-1): NAGVMQNPRHLVRRRGQEARLRCSPMKGHSHVYWYRQLPEEGLKFMVYLQKENIIDESGMPKERFSAEFPKEGPSILRIQQVVRGDSAAYFCASSPLGYNEQFFGPGTRLTVL.

This clonotype was detected ten times or more. The chain is built from TRBV11-2 and TRBJ2-4, with D tentatively TRBD1 (6 bases). Germline lookup yields CDR1 SGHAT and CDR2 FQNNGV. CDR3 size: 17 residues. The germline V and J ends were trimmed by 3 bases and 0 bases, with 15 bases remaining between them. The CDR3 nucleotides are TGTGCCAGCAGCTTCCGCCGACAGGCTCTAGCCAAAAACATTCAGTACTTC. It yields the protein CASSFRRQALAKNIQYF.

The table lists this clonotype with many counts. This chain links TRBV7-8 with TRBJ2-3; 7 bases align to TRBD2. Germline V gives CDR1 SGHVS, CDR2 FQNEAQ. J was trimmed by 3 bases and V by 7 bases; bases with no gene match: 13. CDR3 length equals 16 residues. The CDR3 coding sequence is TGTGCCAGCAACGTTTTATTAGGAGCGGGGACAGATACGCAGTATTTT. It yields the protein CASNVLLGAGTDTQYF.

In this sample, this clonotype turned up a few times. The chain uses TRBV29-1 and TRBJ2-1; 7 bases map to TRBD2. The CDR3 consists of 12 residues. CDR1 is SQVTM, CDR2 ANQGSEA, per germline. Losses at the gene ends were 6 bases for V and 7 bases for J; bases not matched to a gene: 6. The CDR3 nucleotides read TGCAGCGTCCCGCGGGGGTCGAATGAGCAGTTCTTC. The encoded protein is CSVPRGSNEQFF.

This clonotype was recorded many times. The chain joins TRBV24-1 to TRBJ2-1, with 14 bases lining up with TRBD2. Germline V gene sequence: CDR1 KGHDR, CDR2 SFDVKD. Germline trimming cut 7 bases from V and 6 bases from J; bases unmatched to any gene: 4. CDR3 length: 15 amino acids. The CDR3 coding sequence is TGTGCCACCAGCGCGGGACTAGCGGGAGTCAATGAGCAGTTCTTC. This sequence encodes CATSAGLAGVNEQFF.

Many counts were recorded for this clonotype. The chain is built from TRBV27 and TRBJ1-5; D is unresolved. The length of the CDR3 is 12 residues. V was shortened by 2 bases and J by 7 bases, with 6 bases between the two germline ends. Germline V gives CDR1 MNHEY, CDR2 SMNVEV (reference sequence). The CDR3 loop reads CASSLMGQPQHF. The CDR3 nucleotides read TGTGCCAGCAGTTTAATGGGCCAGCCCCAGCATTTT.

At least ten counts were recorded for this clonotype. The chain is built from TRBV30 and TRBJ1-6; D might be TRBD1 (5 bases). The CDR3 length is 13 residues. CDR1 is GTSNPN, CDR2 SVGIG, per germline (reference sequence). Trimming removed 4 bases at V and 5 bases at J, with 9 bases between. In DNA, the CDR3 is TGTGCCTGGAACGGGGGTAATAATTCACCCCTCCACTTT. Translated: CAWNGGNNSPLHF.

The gene calls are TRBV20-1 and TRBJ2-3; 11 bases match TRBD2. Germline CDR1 reads DFQATT; CDR2 reads SNEGSKA (reference sequence). J lost 6 bases, V lost 0 bases, and 8 bases had no gene match. The CDR3 spans 16 residues. Here the CDR3 DNA reads TGCAGTGCTAGAGATGGCTCTAGCGGGAGGTTCGATACGCAGTATTTT. Translating it yields CSARDGSSGRFDTQYF.

This clonotype appeared many times. The chain couples TRBV4-2 to TRBJ2-7; a possible D gene is TRBD2 (7 bases). Germline V lookup: CDR1 LGHNA, CDR2 YNFKEQ. The V end was cut by 3 bases, the J end by 5 bases, with 17 bases between. This CDR3 has 15 amino acids. The CDR3 coding sequence is TGTGCCAGCAGCCAGAGGGGGGGCCCCGGGGACGAGCAGTACTTC. It translates to CASSQRGGPGDEQYF.

In its sample, this clonotype was seen a few times. A much larger clone lies a single base off, so this may be a read error. The chain recombines TRBV18 with TRBJ2-5; TRBD1 matches 10 bases. Trimming at V came to 8 bases and at J to 3 bases, leaving 6 bases not matched to a gene. This CDR3 region has 14 residues. CDR1 is KGHSH and CDR2 is LQKENI in the germline V gene. The DNA of the CDR3 is TGTGCCAGCCCAGCCGGGACAGGGGAAGAGACCCAGTACTTC. Translation gives CASPAGTGEETQYF.

This clonotype showed up many times. The CDR3 sequence is CASSFPSGSADTQYF. The CDR3 DNA is TGTGCCAGCAGTTTTCCCAGCGGGAGCGCAGATACGCAGTATTTT. The gene calls are TRBV28 and TRBJ2-3; TRBD2 agrees at 8 bases. CDR1 is MDHEN, CDR2 SYDVKM, per germline. V gave up 3 bases and J gave up 4 bases; unmatched junction bases: 6. The CDR3 is 15 amino acids.

This clonotype occurred many times. This chain connects TRBV6-1 to TRBJ1-2; D is perhaps TRBD1 (6 bases). The CDR3 is 13 residues long. Germline-derived CDR1 and CDR2 are MNHNS and SASEGT. The V end was cut by 8 bases, the J end by 8 bases, with 18 bases between. The CDR3 is CASARAGDDGYTF. CDR3 coding DNA: TGTGCCAGCGCAAGGGCAGGGGACGACGGCTACACCTTC.

This clonotype was seen a few times. The chain couples TRBV28 to TRBJ1-5; 8 positions match TRBD1. V trimming: 2 bases; J trimming: 5 bases; junction bases outside the gene matches: 11. Germline V CDR1 and CDR2: MDHEN, SYDVKM. The CDR3 consists of 17 residues. The CDR3 DNA is TGTGCCAGCAGTTTAGATCGGGGGGACAGGTCATATCAGCCCCAGCATTTT. Translating gives CASSLDRGDRSYQPQHF.

This clonotype occurred many times. CDR3 bases: TGTGCCAGCAGCTTAGTGCGGGGACCAGATACGCAGTATTTT. Its protein product is CASSLVRGPDTQYF. The chain employs TRBV7-2 and TRBJ2-3; D is possibly TRBD2 (6 bases). Germline V CDR1 and CDR2: SGHTA, FQGNSA. The V end was cut by 1 base, the J end by 4 bases, with 9 bases between. This CDR3 contains 14 residues.

Worth noting for this clonotype: Relative to the germline gene, one junction end is altered; a read error may explain this. The J gene is TRBJ2-1, the V gene TRBV7-2; 11 bases align to TRBD2. From germline, CDR1 is SGHTA and CDR2 FQGNSA. The CDR3 contains 17 residues. The CDR3 spells CASSENPLAGGYNEQFF. Here the CDR3 DNA reads TGCGCCAGCAGTGAGAATCCCCTAGCGGGGGGATACAATGAGCAGTTCTTC.

This clonotype has a handful of counts. The chain recombines TRBV15 with TRBJ2-7; D not resolved. Trimming removed 3 bases at V and 4 bases at J, with 10 bases between. Germline values: CDR1 LNHNV, CDR2 YYDKDF (reference sequence). The CDR3 sequence is 13 residues long. CDR3: CATSRGIFYEQYF. The DNA for the CDR3 is TGTGCCACCAGCAGGGGGATTTTTTACGAGCAGTACTTC.

This clonotype was observed at least ten times. The genes are TRBV20-1 and TRBJ1-1, with D perhaps TRBD1 (5 bases). The CDR3 has 15 amino acids. Germline CDR1 is DFQATT and CDR2 is SNEGSKA (reference sequence). V was cut by 2 bases and J by 5 bases, with 18 bases left in between. CDR3 bases: TGCAGTGCTAGACCCAGCGGGGGGGTAAGGACTGAAGCTTTCTTT. Translation gives CSARPSGGVRTEAFF.

This clonotype was recorded many times. V gene TRBV5-1 combines with J gene TRBJ2-7; possibly TRBD1 or TRBD2 for D (5 bases each). Germline assignment: CDR1 SGHRS and CDR2 YFSETQ. Trimming took 6 bases from V and 3 from J, leaving 13 bases between them. CDR3 length equals 13 residues. The CDR3 DNA is TGCGCCAGCACCCGGGACGGCAACTACGAGCAGTACTTC. Its translation: CASTRDGNYEQYF.

The sample holds many counts of this clonotype. The chain carries TRBV20-1 and TRBJ1-4; no clear D. The CDR3 runs to 10 residues. The germline CDR1 and CDR2 sequences are DFQATT and SNEGSKA (reference sequence). V lost 3 bases to trimming and J lost 8 bases, with 4 bases between them. The CDR3 DNA follows: TGCAGTGCTAGTGGAGAAAAACTGTTTTTT. Translating it yields CSASGEKLFF.

The sample holds many counts of this clonotype. This chain links TRBV18 with TRBJ2-3, with TRBD1 matching over 8 bases. The CDR3 extends over 14 amino acids. J gave up 6 bases and V 3 bases, and 5 bases lay outside the gene matches. From germline, CDR1 is KGHSH and CDR2 LQKENI. The CDR3 sequence: CASSPTGARDTQYF. CDR3 DNA: TGTGCCAGCTCACCGACAGGGGCGCGGGATACGCAGTATTTT.

This clonotype was found many times. This sequence joins TRBV7-2 and TRBJ1-1; D possibly corresponds to TRBD1 (6 bases). There are 17 residues in the CDR3. The germline CDR1 and CDR2 sequences are SGHTA and FQGNSA. The germline V and J ends were trimmed by 4 bases and 1 base, with 19 bases remaining between them. CDR3 loop: CASSYRQDPFKNTEAFF. The CDR3 nucleotides read TGTGCCAGCAGCTATCGACAGGACCCCTTCAAGAACACTGAAGCTTTCTTT.

The chain carries TRBV7-9 and TRBJ1-5, with D possibly TRBD1 on 5 matching bases. CDR3 size: 13 residues. V lost 5 bases to trimming and J lost 3 bases, with 8 bases between them. Germline values: CDR1 SEHNR, CDR2 FQNEAQ (reference sequence). DNA for the CDR3: TGTGCCAGCAGCCCAGGGACCAATCAGCCCCAGCATTTT. Its translation is CASSPGTNQPQHF.

A remark on this clonotype: Given a much more abundant clone one base away, this may be a read error. V gene TRBV6-2 or TRBV6-3 combines with J gene TRBJ1-1; the match to TRBD1 covers 9 bases. CDR1 is MNHEY and CDR2 is SVGEGT in the germline V gene. This CDR3 is 14 amino acids long. The CDR3 protein is CARRGSTQGASAFF. CDR3 nucleotides: TGTGCCCGCAGGGGTTCCACACAGGGGGCGTCGGCTTTCTTT.

This clonotype was observed a handful of times. The chain recombines TRBV30 with TRBJ1-5; the match to TRBD1 covers 8 bases. Germline V gene sequence: CDR1 GTSNPN, CDR2 SVGIG (reference sequence). This CDR3 comprises 13 residues. Unmatched junction bases numbered 4, after V lost 0 bases and J lost 9 bases. The CDR3 loop is CAWSVKGTGPQHF. CDR3 coding DNA: TGTGCCTGGAGTGTAAAGGGGACAGGGCCCCAGCATTTT.

As concerns this clonotype: It may be a read error: a sequence one base away is much more abundant. This chain connects TRBV27 to TRBJ1-2, with 7 bases identical to TRBD1. There are 14 residues in the CDR3. Germline values: CDR1 MNHEY, CDR2 SMNVEV (reference sequence). The CDR3 region is CASSSDFGQDGYIF. DNA for the CDR3: TGTGCCAGCAGTTCCGATTTCGGACAGGATGGCTACATCTTC.